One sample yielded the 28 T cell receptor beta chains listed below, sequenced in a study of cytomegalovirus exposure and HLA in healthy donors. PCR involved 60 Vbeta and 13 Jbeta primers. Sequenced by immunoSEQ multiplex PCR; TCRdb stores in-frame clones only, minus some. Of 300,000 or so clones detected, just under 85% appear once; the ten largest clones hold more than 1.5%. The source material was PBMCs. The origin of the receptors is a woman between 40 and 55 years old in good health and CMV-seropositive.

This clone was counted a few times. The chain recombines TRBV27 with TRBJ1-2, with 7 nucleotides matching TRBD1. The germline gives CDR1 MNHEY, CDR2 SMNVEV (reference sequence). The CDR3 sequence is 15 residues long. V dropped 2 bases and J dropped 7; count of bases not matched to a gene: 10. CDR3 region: CASSLRIRDSGGYTF. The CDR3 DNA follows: TGTGCCAGCAGTTTACGGATACGGGACAGCGGTGGCTACACCTTC.

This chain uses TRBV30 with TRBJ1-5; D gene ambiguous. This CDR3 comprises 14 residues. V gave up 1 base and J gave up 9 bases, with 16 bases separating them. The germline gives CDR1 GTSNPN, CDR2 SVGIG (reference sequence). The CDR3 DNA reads TGTGCCTGGAGTGGGACGGCCGGGATGGGGCCCCAGCATTTT. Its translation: CAWSGTAGMGPQHF. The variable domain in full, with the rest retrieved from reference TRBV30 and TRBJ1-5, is SQTIHQWPATLVQPVGSPLSLECTVEGTSNPNLYWYRQAAGRGLQLLFYSVGIGQISSEVPQNLSASRPQDRQFILSSKKLLLSDSGFYLCAWSGTAGMGPQHFGDGTRLSIL.

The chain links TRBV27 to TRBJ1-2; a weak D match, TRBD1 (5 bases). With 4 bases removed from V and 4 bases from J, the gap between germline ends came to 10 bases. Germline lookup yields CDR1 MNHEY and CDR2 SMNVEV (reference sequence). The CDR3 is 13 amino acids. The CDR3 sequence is CASSSPGGYGYTF. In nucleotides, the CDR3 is TGTGCCAGCAGTTCCCCCGGGGGCTATGGCTACACCTTC.

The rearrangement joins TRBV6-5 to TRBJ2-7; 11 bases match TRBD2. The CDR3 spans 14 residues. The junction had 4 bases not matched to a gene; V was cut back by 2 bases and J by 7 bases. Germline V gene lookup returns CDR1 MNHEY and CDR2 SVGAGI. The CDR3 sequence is CASSYPGTSGEQYF. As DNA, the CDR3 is TGTGCCAGCAGTTACCCCGGGACTAGCGGAGAGCAGTACTTC.

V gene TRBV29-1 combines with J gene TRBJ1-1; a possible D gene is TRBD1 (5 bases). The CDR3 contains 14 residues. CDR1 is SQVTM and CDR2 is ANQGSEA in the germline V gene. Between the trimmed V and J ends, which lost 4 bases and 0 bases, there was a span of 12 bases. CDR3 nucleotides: TGCAGCGTTGGATTTGGGGGGATGAACACTGAAGCTTTCTTT. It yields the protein CSVGFGGMNTEAFF.

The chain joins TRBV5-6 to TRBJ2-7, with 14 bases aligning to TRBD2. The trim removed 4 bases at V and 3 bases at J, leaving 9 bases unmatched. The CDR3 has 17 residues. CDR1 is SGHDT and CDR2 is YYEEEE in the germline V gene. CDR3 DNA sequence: TGTGCCAGCAGCGGCCCGGGACTAGCGGGAGCCCTCTACGAGCAGTACTTC. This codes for CASSGPGLAGALYEQYF.

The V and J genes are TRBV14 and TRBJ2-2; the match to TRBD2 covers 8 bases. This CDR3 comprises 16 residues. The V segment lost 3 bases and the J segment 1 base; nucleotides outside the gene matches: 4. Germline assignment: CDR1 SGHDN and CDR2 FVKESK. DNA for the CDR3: TGTGCCAGCAGCCACAGGAGCGGGAGGAACACCGGGGAGCTGTTTTTT. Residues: CASSHRSGRNTGELFF.

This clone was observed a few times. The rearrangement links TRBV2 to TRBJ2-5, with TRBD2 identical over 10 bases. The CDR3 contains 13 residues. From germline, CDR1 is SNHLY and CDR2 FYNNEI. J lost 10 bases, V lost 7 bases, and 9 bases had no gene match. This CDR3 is CASTGTSAPDQYF. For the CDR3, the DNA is TGTGCCAGCACCGGGACTAGCGCCCCGGACCAGTACTTC.

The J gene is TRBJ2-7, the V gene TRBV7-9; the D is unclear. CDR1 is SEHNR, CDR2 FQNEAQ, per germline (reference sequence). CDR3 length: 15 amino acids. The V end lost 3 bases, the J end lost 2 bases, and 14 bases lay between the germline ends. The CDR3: CASSFGPGPTYEQYF. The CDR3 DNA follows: TGTGCCAGCAGCTTTGGTCCAGGCCCAACCTACGAGCAGTACTTC.

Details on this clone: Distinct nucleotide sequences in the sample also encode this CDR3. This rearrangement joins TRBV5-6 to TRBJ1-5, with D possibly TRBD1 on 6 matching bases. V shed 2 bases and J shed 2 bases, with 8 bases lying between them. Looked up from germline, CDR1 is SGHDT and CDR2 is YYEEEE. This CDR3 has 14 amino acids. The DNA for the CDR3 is TGTGCCAGCAGCTTTCGACAGGGCAATCAGCCCCAGCATTTT. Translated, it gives CASSFRQGNQPQHF.

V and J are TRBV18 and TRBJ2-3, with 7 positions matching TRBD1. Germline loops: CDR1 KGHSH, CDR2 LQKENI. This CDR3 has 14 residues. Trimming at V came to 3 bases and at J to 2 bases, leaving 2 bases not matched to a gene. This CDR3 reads CASSPGTDTDTQYF. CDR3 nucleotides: TGTGCCAGCTCACCGGGGACAGACACAGATACGCAGTATTTT.

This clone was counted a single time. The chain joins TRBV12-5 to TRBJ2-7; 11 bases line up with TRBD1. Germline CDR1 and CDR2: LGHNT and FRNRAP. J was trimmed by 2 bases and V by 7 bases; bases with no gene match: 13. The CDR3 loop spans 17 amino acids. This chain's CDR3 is CASAHGTGGTTTYEQYF. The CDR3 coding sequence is TGTGCTAGTGCCCACGGGACAGGGGGAACAACTACCTACGAGCAGTACTTC.

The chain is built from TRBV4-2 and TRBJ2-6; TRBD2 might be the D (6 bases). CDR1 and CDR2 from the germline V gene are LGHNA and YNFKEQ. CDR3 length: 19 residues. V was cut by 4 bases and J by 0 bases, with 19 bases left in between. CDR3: CASSPQVWAGSSGANVLTF. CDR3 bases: TGTGCCAGCAGCCCACAGGTCTGGGCGGGGAGCTCTGGGGCCAACGTCCTGACTTTC.

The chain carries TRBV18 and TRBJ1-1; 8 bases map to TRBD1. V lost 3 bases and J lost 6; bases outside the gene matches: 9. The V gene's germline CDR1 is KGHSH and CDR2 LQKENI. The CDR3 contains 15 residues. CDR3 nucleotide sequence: TGTGCCAGCTCACCTACTGGACAGGGATACGCTGAAGCTTTCTTT. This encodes CASSPTGQGYAEAFF. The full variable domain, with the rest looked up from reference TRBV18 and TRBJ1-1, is NAGVMQNPRHLVRRRGQEARLRCSPMKGHSHVYWYRQLPEEGLKFMVYLQKENIIDESGMPKERFSAEFPKEGPSILRIQQVVRGDSAAYFCASSPTGQGYAEAFFGQGTRLTVV.

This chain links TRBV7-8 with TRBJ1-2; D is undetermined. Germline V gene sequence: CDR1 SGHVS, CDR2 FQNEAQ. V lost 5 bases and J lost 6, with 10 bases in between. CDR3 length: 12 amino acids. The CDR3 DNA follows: TGTGCCAGCAGCCCCTACTCGGATGGCTACACCTTC. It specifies CASSPYSDGYTF.

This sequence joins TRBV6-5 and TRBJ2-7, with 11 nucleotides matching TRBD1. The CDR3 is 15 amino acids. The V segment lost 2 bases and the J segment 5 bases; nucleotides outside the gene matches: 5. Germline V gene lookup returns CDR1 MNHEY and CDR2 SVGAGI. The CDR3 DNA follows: TGTGCCAGCAGTTACAGGACAGGGGGCAAGAACGAGCAGTACTTC. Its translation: CASSYRTGGKNEQYF.

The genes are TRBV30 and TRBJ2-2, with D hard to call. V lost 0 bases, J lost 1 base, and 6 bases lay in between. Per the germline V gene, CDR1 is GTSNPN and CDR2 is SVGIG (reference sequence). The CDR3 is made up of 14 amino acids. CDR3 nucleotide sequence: TGTGCCTGGAGTGTACGACTGAACACCGGGGAGCTGTTTTTT. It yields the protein CAWSVRLNTGELFF. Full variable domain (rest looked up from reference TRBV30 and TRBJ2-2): SQTIHQWPATLVQPVGSPLSLECTVEGTSNPNLYWYRQAAGRGLQLLFYSVGIGQISSEVPQNLSASRPQDRQFILSSKKLLLSDSGFYLCAWSVRLNTGELFFGEGSRLTVL.

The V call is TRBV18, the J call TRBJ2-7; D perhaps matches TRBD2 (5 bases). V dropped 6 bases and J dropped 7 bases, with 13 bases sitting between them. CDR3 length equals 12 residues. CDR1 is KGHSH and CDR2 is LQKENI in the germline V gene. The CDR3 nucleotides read TGTGCCAGCTCCCCCGCCGGGGTTGAGCAGTACTTC. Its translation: CASSPAGVEQYF.

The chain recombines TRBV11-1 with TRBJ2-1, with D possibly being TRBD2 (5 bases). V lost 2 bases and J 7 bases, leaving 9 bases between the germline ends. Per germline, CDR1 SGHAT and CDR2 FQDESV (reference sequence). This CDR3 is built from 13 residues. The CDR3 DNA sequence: TGTGCCAGCAGCTTAAACCCGGGAAATGAGCAGTTCTTC. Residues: CASSLNPGNEQFF. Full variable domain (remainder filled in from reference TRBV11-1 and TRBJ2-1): EAEVAQSPRYKITEKSQAVAFWCDPISGHATLYWYRQILGQGPELLVQFQDESVVDDSQLPKDRFSAERLKGVDSTLKIQPAELGDSAMYLCASSLNPGNEQFFGPGTRLTVL.

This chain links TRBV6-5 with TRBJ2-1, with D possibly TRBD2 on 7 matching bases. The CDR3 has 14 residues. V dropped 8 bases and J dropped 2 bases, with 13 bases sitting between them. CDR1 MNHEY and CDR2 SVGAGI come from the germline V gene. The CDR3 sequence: CASGGRGTYNEQFF. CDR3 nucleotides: TGTGCCAGCGGTGGGAGGGGGACCTACAATGAGCAGTTCTTC.

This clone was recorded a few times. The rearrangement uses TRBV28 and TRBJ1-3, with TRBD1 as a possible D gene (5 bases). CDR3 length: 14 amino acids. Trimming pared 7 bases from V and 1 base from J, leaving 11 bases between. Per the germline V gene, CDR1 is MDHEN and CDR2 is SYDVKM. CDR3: CASNPGGSGNTIYF. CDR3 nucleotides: TGTGCCAGCAACCCCGGGGGGTCTGGAAACACCATATATTTT.

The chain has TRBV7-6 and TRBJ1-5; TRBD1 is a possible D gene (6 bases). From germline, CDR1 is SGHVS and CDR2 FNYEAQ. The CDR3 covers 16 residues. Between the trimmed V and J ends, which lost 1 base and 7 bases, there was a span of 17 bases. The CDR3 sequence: CASSLEGDVRGQPQHF. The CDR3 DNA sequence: TGTGCCAGCAGCTTAGAGGGAGATGTCAGGGGACAGCCCCAGCATTTT.

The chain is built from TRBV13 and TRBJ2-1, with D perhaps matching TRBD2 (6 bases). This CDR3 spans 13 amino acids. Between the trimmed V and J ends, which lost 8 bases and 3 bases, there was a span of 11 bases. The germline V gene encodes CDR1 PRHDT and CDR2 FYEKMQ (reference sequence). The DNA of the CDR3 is TGTGCCAGCCGCCTCGGGAGCTACAATGAGCAGTTCTTC. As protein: CASRLGSYNEQFF.

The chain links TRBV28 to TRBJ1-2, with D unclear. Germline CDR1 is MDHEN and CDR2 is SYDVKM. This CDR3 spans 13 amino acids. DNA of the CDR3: TGTGTAGCCCTGTCAGCCTCAAACTATGGCTACACCTTC. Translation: CVALSASNYGYTF.

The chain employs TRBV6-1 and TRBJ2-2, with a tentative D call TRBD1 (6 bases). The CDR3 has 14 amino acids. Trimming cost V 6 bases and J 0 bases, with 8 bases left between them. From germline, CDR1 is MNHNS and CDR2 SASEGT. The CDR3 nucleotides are TGTGCCAGCAGAGGACAGACGAACACCGGGGAGCTGTTTTTT. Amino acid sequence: CASRGQTNTGELFF.

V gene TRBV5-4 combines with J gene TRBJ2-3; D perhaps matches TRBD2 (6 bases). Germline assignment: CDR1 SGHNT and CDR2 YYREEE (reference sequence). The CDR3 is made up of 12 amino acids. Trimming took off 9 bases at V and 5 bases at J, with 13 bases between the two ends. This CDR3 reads CATGLGGDTQYF. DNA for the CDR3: TGTGCCACCGGACTGGGGGGAGATACGCAGTATTTT.

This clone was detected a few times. DNA of the CDR3: TGTGCCAGCAGTGGTGGGGGGGCCTACAATGAGCAGTTCTTC. Its protein product is CASSGGGAYNEQFF. The V and J genes are TRBV25-1 and TRBJ2-1; 7 positions agree with TRBD2. Unmatched junction bases numbered 2, after V lost 4 bases and J lost 2 bases. The CDR3 is made up of 14 amino acids. Germline V gives CDR1 MGHDK, CDR2 SYGVNS. The full variable domain, rest sourced from reference TRBV25-1 and TRBJ2-1, is EADIYQTPRYLVIGTGKKITLECSQTMGHDKMYWYQQDPGMELHLIHYSYGVNSTEKGDLSSESTVSRIRTEHFPLTLESARPSHTSQYLCASSGGGAYNEQFFGPGTRLTVL.

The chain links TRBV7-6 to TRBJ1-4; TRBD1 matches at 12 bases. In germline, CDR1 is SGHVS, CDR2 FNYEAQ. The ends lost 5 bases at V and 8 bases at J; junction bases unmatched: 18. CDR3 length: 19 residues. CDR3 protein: CASSLSGPGQGAQREKLFF. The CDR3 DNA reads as TGTGCCAGCAGCCTTAGTGGCCCGGGACAGGGGGCCCAGAGGGAAAAACTGTTTTTT.